The source of this T cell receptor (beta chain) is a study of T cells in localized non-small cell lung cancer. The method was immunoSEQ multiplex PCR; TCRdb's version includes in-frame clones alone and lacks a portion of them. Seen here are some 130,000 clones, roughly nine tenths observed once, and the top ten hold around 1.7%. The CDR3 consists of 14 residues. The germline V and J ends were trimmed by 4 bases and 2 bases, with 10 bases remaining between them. Germline V gene data show CDR1 as SGHDT and CDR2 as YYEEEE. The sequence derives from a female donor older than 55 with stage I lung adenocarcinoma. Sequenced here: peripheral blood, sampled before any cancer treatment. V and J are TRBV5-6 and TRBJ2-1, with D possibly matching TRBD2 (5 bases). In DNA, the CDR3 is TGTGCCAGCAGCCCGTCACTAGCCTACAATGAGCAGTTCTTC. Translation: CASSPSLAYNEQFF.